Presented here are 18 T cell receptor beta chains from one specimen sequenced in a study of follicular helper T cells after annual influenza vaccination. Sequencing used immunoSEQ multiplex PCR; TCRdb keeps in-frame clones, though not all of them. The sample records 27,000 or so clones, more than 80% being singletons. Time point described: 2014-2015 season, pre-vaccination. The source material was CXCR5+ CD38- circulating T follicular helper cells from blood, sampled on the day of influenza vaccination. This sample's subset: circulating Tfh, non-naive CD4+CXCR5+PD-1+ (ICOS+CD38+ or ICOS-CD38-). Receptor source: an adult who received the influenza vaccine.

This chain links TRBV6-5 with TRBJ1-5; D remains unclear. This CDR3 contains 14 residues. V was trimmed by 6 bases and J by 3 bases, leaving 12 bases between them. CDR1 is MNHEY, CDR2 SVGAGI, per germline. The CDR3 DNA reads TGTGCCAGCAGGCCCACAGCCTCCAATCAGCCCCAGCATTTT. Translated, it gives CASRPTASNQPQHF.

V and J are TRBV7-2 and TRBJ1-2, with 8 nucleotides matching TRBD1. Germline-derived CDR1 and CDR2 are SGHTA and FQGNSA. The J segment lost 4 bases and the V segment lost 5 bases, leaving 3 bases of the junction unmatched. The CDR3 is made up of 13 amino acids. The CDR3 spells CASSVGQGYGYTF. The CDR3 DNA reads TGTGCCAGCAGCGTTGGACAGGGCTATGGCTACACCTTC.

J is TRBJ1-1 and V is TRBV9; D perhaps matches TRBD1 (5 bases). V was cut by 3 bases and J by 4 bases, with 16 bases left in between. CDR3 size: 15 residues. Germline values: CDR1 SGDLS, CDR2 YYNGEE. The CDR3 DNA is TGTGCCAGCAGCGGGGGGACGGCGGGAACCACTGAAGCTTTCTTT. This translates into CASSGGTAGTTEAFF.

The chain has TRBV27 and TRBJ1-4; D not certain. Trimming removed 8 bases at V and 8 bases at J, with 15 bases between. The CDR3 is made up of 13 amino acids. Germline-derived CDR1 and CDR2 are MNHEY and SMNVEV (reference sequence). As DNA, the CDR3 is TGTGCCAGCTCCCAGAGGGTTGGGGAAAAACTGTTTTTT. Amino acids: CASSQRVGEKLFF.

The gene calls are TRBV5-1 and TRBJ2-3, with 10 bases fitting TRBD1. The CDR3 sequence is 16 residues long. After removal of 4 bases from V and 4 bases from J, the junction contained 9 bases not matched to a gene. Per the germline V gene, CDR1 is SGHRS and CDR2 is YFSETQ. The CDR3 nucleotides are TGCGCCAGCAGCCAGGGGACAGGGGAGGGATCAGATACGCAGTATTTT. Protein product: CASSQGTGEGSDTQYF.

This clone was found once. The CDR3: CASSALALYQETQYF. The CDR3 DNA reads as TGTGCCAGCAGCGCACTAGCCCTGTACCAAGAGACCCAGTACTTC. This sequence joins TRBV7-2 and TRBJ2-5, with D possibly matching TRBD2 (6 bases). Per the germline V gene, CDR1 is SGHTA and CDR2 is FQGNSA. The ends were cut back, 5 bases at V and 0 bases at J, with 13 bases in the middle. The CDR3 length is 15 residues.

The chain carries TRBV19 and TRBJ1-1, with D tentatively TRBD1 (6 bases). V was clipped by 3 bases and J by 7 bases, with 6 bases between them. CDR1 and CDR2 from the germline V gene are LNHDA and SQIVND (reference sequence). This CDR3 has 11 amino acids. The DNA of the CDR3 is TGTGCCAGTAGTATGACAGGTGAAGCTTTCTTT. This sequence encodes CASSMTGEAFF.

The V gene is TRBV5-6, the J gene TRBJ1-2; D uncertain. The CDR3 is 12 amino acids. The germline V gene has CDR1 SGHDT and CDR2 YYEEEE. Trimming left V 3 bases short and J 8 bases short, with 11 bases between. Here the CDR3 reads CASSSSRGGYTF. CDR3 coding DNA: TGTGCCAGCAGCTCCTCCCGGGGAGGCTACACCTTC. Full variable domain (outside the CDR3, taken from reference TRBV5-6 and TRBJ1-2): DAGVTQSPTHLIKTRGQQVTLRCSPKSGHDTVSWYQQALGQGPQFIFQYYEEEERQRGNFPDRFSGHQFPNYSSELNVNALLLGDSALYLCASSSSRGGYTFGSGTRLTVV.

V usage is TRBV7-6 and J usage is TRBJ2-7; 8 bases are shared with TRBD1. J gave up 1 base and V 5 bases, and 10 bases lay outside the gene matches. CDR1 SGHVS and CDR2 FNYEAQ come from the germline V gene. CDR3 size: 16 residues. CDR3 DNA: TGTGCCAGCAGCCCCACTCCGGGACAGGTATCCTACGAGCAGTACTTC. This encodes CASSPTPGQVSYEQYF. The full variable domain, completed using reference TRBV7-6 and TRBJ2-7, is GAGVSQSPRYKVTKRGQDVALRCDPISGHVSLYWYRQALGQGPEFLTYFNYEAQQDKSGLPNDRFSAERPEGSISTLTIQRTEQRDSAMYRCASSPTPGQVSYEQYFGPGTRLTVT.

V and J are TRBV6-1 and TRBJ1-2; no definite D call. V was shortened by 6 bases and J by 8 bases, with 10 bases between the two germline ends. The CDR3 sequence is 11 residues long. Germline V gene sequence: CDR1 MNHNS, CDR2 SASEGT. The CDR3 sequence is CASSQAEGYTF. The CDR3 DNA reads TGTGCCAGCAGCCAGGCCGAAGGCTACACCTTC.

The rearrangement links TRBV5-1 to TRBJ1-5; no reliable D call. V was pared by 0 bases and J by 4 bases, with 8 bases between. CDR1 SGHRS and CDR2 YFSETQ come from the germline V gene. The CDR3 sequence is 14 residues long. CDR3 in amino acids: CASSLGSLNQPQHF. DNA for the CDR3: TGCGCCAGCAGCTTGGGTTCACTTAATCAGCCCCAGCATTTT.

This chain uses TRBV6-1 with TRBJ2-3; 12 bases line up with TRBD2. Germline assignment: CDR1 MNHNS and CDR2 SASEGT. The CDR3 is 15 residues long. Losses at the gene ends were 10 bases for V and 4 bases for J; bases not matched to a gene: 9. The CDR3 is CATDETSGSADTQYF. CDR3 bases: TGTGCCACCGACGAGACTAGCGGGAGCGCAGATACGCAGTATTTT.

V gene TRBV28 combines with J gene TRBJ1-4, with D unresolved. V lost 6 bases and J 4 bases, leaving 18 bases between the germline ends. Germline CDR1 and CDR2: MDHEN and SYDVKM. The CDR3 runs 16 residues. The CDR3 is CASSPPRGAYNEKLFF. The CDR3 DNA follows: TGTGCCAGCAGCCCTCCGAGAGGCGCCTATAATGAAAAACTGTTTTTT.

The chain is built from TRBV6-6 and TRBJ2-5; D ambiguous. V was pared by 4 bases and J by 5 bases, with 11 bases between. CDR1 is MNHNY and CDR2 is SVGAGI in the germline V gene (reference sequence). CDR3 size: 13 residues. CDR3 DNA sequence: TGTGCCAGCAGTTCAGTTCTCGGGGAGACCCAGTACTTC. This codes for CASSSVLGETQYF.

The chain carries TRBV28 and TRBJ1-6, with 9 positions matching TRBD1. The V gene end was trimmed by 6 bases and the J gene end by 5 bases; junction bases not matched to a gene: 5. The V gene's germline CDR1 is MDHEN and CDR2 SYDVKM. The CDR3 spans 15 residues. CDR3 in amino acids: CASRPGQGNNSPLHF. In nucleotides, the CDR3 is TGTGCCAGCAGGCCGGGACAGGGTAATAATTCACCCCTCCACTTT.

This chain joins TRBV10-3 and TRBJ1-4, with D possibly being TRBD1 (6 bases). The ends were cut back, 0 bases at V and 6 bases at J, with 14 bases in the middle. Germline V lookup: CDR1 ENHRY, CDR2 SYGVKD. The length of the CDR3 is 16 residues. The CDR3 region has the DNA TGTGCCATCAGTGAGTCGAGGGGGGGGGCCGATGAAAAACTGTTTTTT. As protein: CAISESRGGADEKLFF.

This rearrangement joins TRBV7-3 to TRBJ2-1; 7 bases agree with TRBD2. Germline-derived CDR1 and CDR2 are SGHTA and FQGTGA. This CDR3 contains 16 residues. The V and J ends lost 5 bases and 6 bases, in that order; junction bases with no gene match: 13. The CDR3 loop is CASSPGRGRGSNEQFF. DNA of the CDR3: TGTGCCAGCAGCCCAGGTCGAGGGCGGGGGTCCAATGAGCAGTTCTTC.

V and J are TRBV5-1 and TRBJ2-5; possibly TRBD2 for D (6 bases). The CDR3 runs 15 residues. V shed 0 bases and J shed 4 bases, with 13 bases lying between them. Germline V gene data show CDR1 as SGHRS and CDR2 as YFSETQ. The CDR3 here is CASSLGRGEGETQYF. In nucleotides, the CDR3 is TGCGCCAGCAGCTTGGGGCGGGGCGAGGGAGAGACCCAGTACTTC.